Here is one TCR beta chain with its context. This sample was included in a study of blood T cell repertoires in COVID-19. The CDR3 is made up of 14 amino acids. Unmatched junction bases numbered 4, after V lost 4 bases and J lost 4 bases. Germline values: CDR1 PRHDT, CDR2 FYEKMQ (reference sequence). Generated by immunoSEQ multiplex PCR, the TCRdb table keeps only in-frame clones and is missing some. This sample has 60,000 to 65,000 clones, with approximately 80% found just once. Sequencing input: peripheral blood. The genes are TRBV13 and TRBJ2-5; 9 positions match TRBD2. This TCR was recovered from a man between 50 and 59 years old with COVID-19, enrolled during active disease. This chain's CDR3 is CASSSLAGRETQYF. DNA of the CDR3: TGTGCCAGCAGCTCCCTAGCGGGAAGAGAGACCCAGTACTTC. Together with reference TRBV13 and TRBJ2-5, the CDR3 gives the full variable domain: AAGVIQSPRHLIKEKRETATLKCYPIPRHDTVYWYQQGPGQDPQFLISFYEKMQSDKGSIPDRFSAQQFSDYHSELNMSSLELGDSALYFCASSSLAGRETQYFGPGTRLLVL.